This T cell receptor (beta chain) was sequenced for a study of PD-L1 blockade in urothelial cancer. For the study at large: Specimens of blood held a median count of 141,255 T cells. Broader study findings: Pretreatment blood TCR clonality under the median forecast improved survival.

J gave up 7 bases and V 2 bases, and 3 bases lay outside the gene matches. There are 14 residues in the CDR3. Germline V gene data show CDR1 as ENHRY and CDR2 as SYGVKD. Noted time point: pretreatment peripheral blood. Patients presented with locally advanced or metastatic urothelial carcinoma. Patients yielded 1 to 8 samples each, pretreatment and on-treatment. Here immunoSEQ multiplex PCR was the method, and the copy in TCRdb shows in-frame clones only, minus some. There are around 86,000 clones in the sample; over 80% occur only once, and about 6.2% lies in the top ten. Notes on this clone: Antigen unknown.

This chain links TRBV10-3 with TRBJ2-4; TRBD1 matches at 9 bases. This TCR was sampled from a man aged 40-55 years with urothelial cancer. The sequenced sample was PBMCs, obtained around atezolizumab (anti-PD-L1) treatment. In nucleotides, the CDR3 is TGTGCCATCAGTGAGGAACAGGGGGCGAACATTCAGTACTTC. This codes for CAISEEQGANIQYF.